The following is a T cell receptor (beta chain) sequence with its context. Antigen unknown. V lost 0 bases to trimming and J lost 4 bases, with 10 bases between them. CDR1 SGHNT and CDR2 YYREEE come from the germline V gene (reference sequence). The CDR3 is made up of 14 amino acids. TCRdb's table, derived via immunoSEQ multiplex PCR, lists solely in-frame clones and lacks some. The repertoire consists of around 130,000 clones, with about 90% occurring once and the leading ten covering about 3%. The record originates from a study of T cell responses to AZD1222 COVID-19 vaccine. Overall study results and limits: At baseline, just six AZD1222 recipients tested seropositive.

The specimen comprised peripheral blood, sampled on day 0 of AZD1222 vaccination. This clonotype was sampled from an adult in good health. The V and J genes are TRBV5-4 and TRBJ1-1; D gene unclear. The CDR3 here is CASSLVGTATEAFF. CDR3 DNA: TGTGCCAGCAGCTTGGTTGGCACAGCCACTGAAGCTTTCTTT.